The sequence of this T cell receptor (beta chain) was determined in a study of vaccination effects on CD4 cells after COVID-19. The protocol was immunoSEQ multiplex PCR, while the TCRdb copy is restricted to in-frame clones and leaves out a portion. In the table there are 67,000 or so clones, approximately 70% of which are singletons. Germline V gene lookup returns CDR1 SGDLS and CDR2 YYNGEE. The V end was cut by 2 bases, the J end by 1 base, with 9 bases between. The CDR3 loop spans 14 amino acids. Viral peptide pools were used in the ViraFEST assay to expand antigen-specific CD4+ T cells, and sequencing came afterward. At the end of over 8 days of culture, CD4+ T cells were isolated. The vaccine recipients had no prior SARS-CoV-2 infection, with negative nucleocapsid antibodies. As for this clone: Its target is unknown.

This receptor was identified in a human donor who received a COVID-19 vaccine. The V call is TRBV9, the J call TRBJ1-1, with D tentatively TRBD1 (5 bases). This material consisted of CD4+ T cells from PBMCs cultured with HCoV-OC43 spike peptides, taken before COVID-19 vaccination. The subset was: HCoV-OC43 spike overlapping peptide pool stimulation. In DNA form, the CDR3 reads TGTGCCAGCAGCGTGACAGCAGAGAACACTGAAGCTTTCTTT. It encodes CASSVTAENTEAFF.